The clone carrying this T cell receptor (beta chain) was counted only a few times. Its antigen remains unidentified. Of the isolated RNA, all was reverse transcribed, and so the sequenced material was expressed TCRB transcripts. The assay was immunoSEQ multiplex PCR, and TCRdb's table has in-frame clones only and misses some. The data hold more than 150,000 clones, with over 7.5% observed a single time. This sample is drawn from a study of beta chain features in type 1 diabetes. Looking at the study overall: Investigators examined around 98 million sorted cells across all samples.

Regarding the study as a whole: The study found fewer insertions and more deletions at VDJ junctions in type 1 diabetes patients. A greater similarity of naive, central memory and Treg TCRB repertoires was seen among patients than among healthy donors.

The source material was central memory CD4+ T cells from blood. This receptor was obtained from a woman aged 18 to 35 in good health.

The chain's CDR3 is CASSLAVRETQYF. The CDR3 DNA reads as TGTGCCAGCAGCTTAGCGGTCCGGGAGACCCAGTACTTC. This chain links TRBV11-2 with TRBJ2-5; D uncertain. This CDR3 contains 13 residues. Germline assignment: CDR1 SGHAT and CDR2 FQNNGV. Trimming removed 1 base at V and 5 bases at J, with 8 bases between.